This TCR beta chain was found in a study of cytomegalovirus exposure and HLA in healthy donors. This CDR3 has 12 amino acids. The V and J ends lost 2 bases and 7 bases respectively, with 8 bases between them. From germline, CDR1 is MDHEN and CDR2 SYDVKM. PCR primers comprised 60 Vbeta and 13 Jbeta primers. Clones were sequenced by immunoSEQ multiplex PCR, and TCRdb holds only the in-frame ones, with some missing. Altogether approximately 190,000 clones are present, roughly four fifths being singletons, with the ten largest covering 2% to 2.5%. With regard to this clone: At the DNA level, this CDR3 is encoded by other sequences in the same sample as well.

The chain recombines TRBV28 with TRBJ1-2, with no clear D. The sequence was collected from a woman aged 25 to 39 in good health and CMV-seropositive. The sample taken for sequencing was PBMCs. CDR3 loop: CASSLSQAGYTF. DNA for the CDR3: TGTGCCAGCAGTTTAAGCCAGGCTGGCTACACCTTC.